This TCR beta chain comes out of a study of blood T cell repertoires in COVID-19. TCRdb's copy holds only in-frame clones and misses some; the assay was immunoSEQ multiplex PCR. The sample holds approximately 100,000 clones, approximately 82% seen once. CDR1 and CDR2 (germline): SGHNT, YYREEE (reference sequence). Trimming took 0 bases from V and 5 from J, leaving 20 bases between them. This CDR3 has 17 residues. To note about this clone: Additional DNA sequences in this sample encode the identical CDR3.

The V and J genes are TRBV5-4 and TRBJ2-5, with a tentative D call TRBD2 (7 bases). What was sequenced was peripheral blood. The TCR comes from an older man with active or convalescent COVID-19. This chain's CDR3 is CASSLGAGTGSRETQYF. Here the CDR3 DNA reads TGTGCCAGCAGCTTGGGAGCGGGAACAGGGTCCAGGGAGACCCAGTACTTC. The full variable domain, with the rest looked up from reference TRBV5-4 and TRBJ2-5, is ETGVTQSPTHLIKTRGQQVTLRCSSQSGHNTVSWYQQALGQGPQFIFQYYREEENGRGNFPPRFSGLQFPNYSSELNVNALELDDSALYLCASSLGAGTGSRETQYFGPGTRLLVL.